Presented here are 13 T cell receptor beta chains from one specimen sequenced in a study of blood T cell repertoires in COVID-19. Generated by immunoSEQ multiplex PCR, the TCRdb table keeps only in-frame clones and is missing some. This sample yields over 200,000 clones, of which approximately 89% are seen a single time; approximately 3.7% belongs to the top ten. The specimen sequenced was PBMCs or T cells enriched from blood (not recorded which). The receptors shown here come from a young woman who had been exposed to COVID-19.

In its sample, this clone was seen a few times. The CDR3 DNA sequence: TGTGCCAGCAGCTTAGCCGCGGACTCTGGAAACACCATATATTTT. It yields the protein CASSLAADSGNTIYF. The rearrangement links TRBV7-6 to TRBJ1-3; D is undetermined. The CDR3 is made up of 15 amino acids. CDR1 SGHVS and CDR2 FNYEAQ come from the germline V gene. Trimming pared 0 bases from V and 0 bases from J, leaving 6 bases between.

The chain joins TRBV5-1 to TRBJ1-6; D gene unclear. The germline gives CDR1 SGHRS, CDR2 YFSETQ. The CDR3 has 16 residues. The V end was cut by 0 bases, the J end by 8 bases, with 15 bases between. CDR3 amino acids: CASSLAPGSDYSPLHF. The CDR3 DNA is TGCGCCAGCAGCTTGGCCCCGGGGTCAGATTATTCACCCCTCCACTTT.

This chain connects TRBV6-5 to TRBJ2-7; D may be TRBD2 (5 bases). CDR1 and CDR2 (germline): MNHEY, SVGAGI. The CDR3 length is 14 residues. With 7 bases removed from V and 4 bases from J, the gap between germline ends came to 17 bases. This chain's CDR3 is CASMRSERLYEQYF. Here the CDR3 DNA reads TGTGCCAGCATGAGGTCGGAGCGGCTATACGAGCAGTACTTC.

The chain carries TRBV11-2 and TRBJ1-2, with D hard to call. This CDR3 has 15 amino acids. Trimming pared 0 bases from V and 4 bases from J, leaving 12 bases between. Germline-derived CDR1 and CDR2 are SGHAT and FQNNGV. This CDR3 is CASSLEGGQSYGYTF. CDR3 nucleotide sequence: TGTGCCAGCAGCTTAGAAGGAGGGCAGAGCTATGGCTACACCTTC.

CDR3 sequence reads: CSASGGALNTEAFF. CDR3 coding DNA: TGCAGTGCTAGTGGTGGGGCGTTGAACACTGAAGCTTTCTTT. V gene TRBV20-1 combines with J gene TRBJ1-1; D perhaps matches TRBD1 (5 bases). Trimming removed 3 bases at V and 0 bases at J, with 11 bases between. From germline, CDR1 is DFQATT and CDR2 SNEGSKA (reference sequence). This CDR3 has 14 amino acids.

V and J are TRBV19 and TRBJ1-2; the D gene is possibly TRBD1 (6 bases). This CDR3 has 14 residues. Between the trimmed V and J ends, which lost 5 bases and 3 bases, there was a span of 13 bases. Germline lookup yields CDR1 LNHDA and CDR2 SQIVND (reference sequence). Here the CDR3 DNA reads TGTGCCAGTAGTGTACAGGGTGGCCACTATGGCTACACCTTC. Its protein product is CASSVQGGHYGYTF.

The genes are TRBV15 and TRBJ1-1; TRBD1 matches 7 bases. Germline values: CDR1 LNHNV, CDR2 YYDKDF (reference sequence). Unmatched junction bases numbered 17, after V lost 1 base and J lost 3 bases. The CDR3 contains 19 residues. The CDR3 region is CATSRGKGRIGQEDTEAFF. The CDR3 DNA follows: TGTGCCACCAGCAGAGGAAAGGGAAGAATCGGACAGGAAGACACTGAAGCTTTCTTT.

The V and J genes are TRBV4-2 and TRBJ2-7; 8 nucleotides agree with TRBD1. The CDR3 extends over 17 amino acids. Germline lookup yields CDR1 LGHNA and CDR2 YNFKEQ. The ends lost 3 bases at V and 0 bases at J; junction bases unmatched: 10. This CDR3 reads CASSQTQGALSSYEQYF. In DNA form, the CDR3 reads TGTGCCAGCAGCCAGACTCAGGGGGCCCTTAGCTCCTACGAGCAGTACTTC.

The genes are TRBV5-1 and TRBJ2-1, with no clear D. The germline V gene encodes CDR1 SGHRS and CDR2 YFSETQ. The CDR3 spans 13 residues. The ends were cut back, 0 bases at V and 4 bases at J, with 5 bases in the middle. CDR3 coding DNA: TGCGCCAGCAGCTTGGTGTCGTACAATGAGCAGTTCTTC. Translating gives CASSLVSYNEQFF.

The V call is TRBV5-4, the J call TRBJ2-7; TRBD2 might be the D (5 bases). Germline V gene lookup returns CDR1 SGHNT and CDR2 YYREEE (reference sequence). The CDR3 extends over 14 amino acids. V shed 4 bases and J shed 1 base, with 12 bases lying between them. CDR3 sequence reads: CASSQRTDSYEQYF. CDR3 nucleotide sequence: TGTGCCAGCAGCCAGCGGACGGATTCCTACGAGCAGTACTTC.

This clone was counted a few times. This sequence joins TRBV7-6 and TRBJ2-2; 8 nucleotides align to TRBD1. Germline lookup yields CDR1 SGHVS and CDR2 FNYEAQ. The J segment lost 6 bases and the V segment lost 3 bases, leaving 9 bases of the junction unmatched. The CDR3 contains 16 residues. In nucleotides, the CDR3 is TGTGCCAGCAGCTTTCTCCGGACAGGGAGGCCCGGGGAGCTGTTTTTT. It encodes CASSFLRTGRPGELFF. The entire variable domain, with the rest obtained from reference TRBV7-6 and TRBJ2-2, is as follows: GAGVSQSPRYKVTKRGQDVALRCDPISGHVSLYWYRQALGQGPEFLTYFNYEAQQDKSGLPNDRFSAERPEGSISTLTIQRTEQRDSAMYRCASSFLRTGRPGELFFGEGSRLTVL.

The V call is TRBV3-1 (or the pseudogene TRBV3-2), the J call TRBJ2-1, with 8 bases identical to TRBD2. V gave up 6 bases and J gave up 3 bases; unmatched junction bases: 7. The CDR3 contains 15 residues. Germline assignment: CDR1 LGHDT and CDR2 YNNKEL (reference sequence). CDR3 DNA: TGTGCCAGCAGTTTACTAGCGGAGTTCTACAATGAGCAGTTCTTC. This translates into CASSLLAEFYNEQFF.

The CDR3 nucleotides read TGTGCCAGCAGAATCTCAGGGGGCGGCACTGAAGCTTTCTTT. Encoded protein: CASRISGGGTEAFF. The chain links TRBV25-1 to TRBJ1-1, with 8 positions matching TRBD1. In germline, CDR1 is MGHDK, CDR2 SYGVNS. With 6 bases clipped from V and 4 bases from J, the junction kept 7 bases outside the gene matches. The CDR3 totals 14 residues.